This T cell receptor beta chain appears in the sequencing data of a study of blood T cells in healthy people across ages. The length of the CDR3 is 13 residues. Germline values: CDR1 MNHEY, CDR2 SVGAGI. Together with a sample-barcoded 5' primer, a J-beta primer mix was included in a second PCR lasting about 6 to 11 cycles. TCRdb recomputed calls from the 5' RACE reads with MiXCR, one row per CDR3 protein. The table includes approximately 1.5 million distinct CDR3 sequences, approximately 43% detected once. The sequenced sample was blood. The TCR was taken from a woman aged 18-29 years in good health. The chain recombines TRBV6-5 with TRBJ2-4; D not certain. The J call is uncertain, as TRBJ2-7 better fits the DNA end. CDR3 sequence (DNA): TGTGCCAGCAGTGACCCCCACAGCGACGAGCAGTACTTC. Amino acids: CASSDPHSDEQYF.